The clone carrying this T cell receptor beta chain was found many times. Its antigen is currently unknown. This sample was included in a study of identical twins. Findings of the study overall: Partial confounding of zero-insertion analyses by invariant MAIT and iNKT cells was possible. Insertions were fewer in abundant cord blood beta clonotypes, whereas memory repertoires showed none of this pattern. Within monozygotic twins, out-of-frame TCR alpha sharing was underestimated by the models.

Template switching created a universal primer site, and the cDNA included unique molecular identifiers. MiXCR, run by TCRdb on the 5' RACE reads, gives a single entry per CDR3 protein. The profile shows approximately 630,000 distinct CDR3 sequences, 7% to 7.5% of them singletons. CDR1 is MNHEY and CDR2 is SVGAGI in the germline V gene. The ends were cut back, 3 bases at V and 3 bases at J, with 12 bases in the middle. This CDR3 has 14 residues. This same sample was also part of a study on yellow fever vaccine responses in identical twins.

The V and J genes are TRBV6-5 and TRBJ2-7, with no clear D. The TCR sequence derives from a woman aged 18 to 35 in good health. The sample was PBMCs. CDR3 sequence: CASSYVSGSYEQYF. For the CDR3, the DNA is TGTGCCAGCAGTTATGTTTCGGGCAGCTACGAGCAGTACTTC.